This is a list of T cell receptor beta chains from one sample in a study of blood T cell repertoires in COVID-19. Here immunoSEQ multiplex PCR was the method, and the copy in TCRdb shows in-frame clones only, minus some. The table lists a few hundred thousand clones, approximately 89% of them singletons. Material for sequencing was PBMCs or T cells enriched from blood (not recorded which). The source is a middle-aged woman with acute COVID-19. The CDR3 runs from the conserved cysteine through the conserved F or W. A D gene is named only where the DNA matches it firmly. Clone size is shown for a subset of rows, as once, few, many or a class of expanded clone.

clone size	D gene	J gene	V gene	CDR3 length	CDR3 protein	CDR3 DNA
.	.	TRBJ1-2	TRBV15	14	CATSSRRGYYGYTF	TGTGCCACCAGCAGCCGACGGGGTTACTATGGCTACACCTTC
.	TRBD2	TRBJ2-2	TRBV3-1/TRBV3-2	16	CASSQGTAGLSGELFF	TGTGCCAGCAGCCAAGGTACCGCGGGACTATCCGGGGAGCTGTTTTTT
.	.	TRBJ2-5	TRBV3-1/TRBV3-2	14	CASSPHPGEVTQYF	TGTGCCAGCAGCCCTCACCCGGGGGAAGTGACCCAGTACTTC
.	TRBD2	TRBJ2-5	TRBV11-3	18	CASSLEVPSGRAQETQYF	TGTGCCAGCAGCTTAGAGGTCCCTAGCGGGAGGGCGCAGGAGACCCAGTACTTC
.	TRBD2	TRBJ2-5	TRBV9	15	CASSTGGNLQETQYF	TGTGCCAGCAGCACGGGGGGGAACCTCCAAGAGACCCAGTACTTC
.	TRBD1	TRBJ1-5	TRBV2	16	CASSSAGGLSNQPQHF	TGTGCCAGCAGTTCCGCAGGGGGGCTTAGCAATCAGCCCCAGCATTTT
.	.	TRBJ1-4	TRBV5-1	14	CASSASSVGEKLFF	TGCGCCAGCAGCGCCTCCTCTGTCGGTGAAAAACTGTTTTTT
few	.	TRBJ2-7	TRBV28	13	CASSRDRSDEQYF	TGTGCCAGCAGTCGAGACAGGTCCGACGAGCAGTACTTC
.	TRBD2	TRBJ2-1	TRBV19	15	CASSISGRAYNEQFF	TGTGCCAGTAGTATCAGCGGGAGGGCCTACAATGAGCAGTTCTTC
.	TRBD1	TRBJ1-5	TRBV18	15	CASSTGTGVHQPQHF	TGTGCCAGCTCAACCGGGACAGGGGTCCATCAGCCCCAGCATTTT
.	.	TRBJ2-1	TRBV7-2	18	CASSISLLAFSSYNEQFF	TGTGCCAGCAGCATTAGCCTCCTAGCGTTTAGCTCCTACAATGAGCAGTTCTTC
.	TRBD1	TRBJ1-2	TRBV9	15	CASSVRTGSNYGYTF	TGTGCCAGCAGCGTCCGGACAGGGTCTAACTATGGCTACACCTTC
once	.	TRBJ1-2	TRBV18	13	CASSLTGLYGYTF	TGTGCCAGCTCTCTTACAGGGCTCTATGGCTACACCTTC
.	TRBD1	TRBJ2-3	TRBV7-9	16	CASSFPGQGDQDTQYF	TGTGCCAGCAGCTTTCCGGGACAGGGGGATCAAGATACGCAGTATTTT
few	.	TRBJ2-5	TRBV6-5	12	CASKRAEETQYF	TGTGCCAGCAAGCGGGCGGAGGAGACCCAGTACTTC
once	.	TRBJ1-1	TRBV19	15	CASSPYGQGNSEAFF	TGTGCCAGTAGTCCGTATGGGCAGGGGAATTCTGAAGCTTTCTTT
.	.	TRBJ1-4	TRBV7-9	14	CASSLVGVNEKLFF	TGTGCCAGCAGCTTAGTGGGAGTTAATGAAAAACTGTTTTTT
.	.	TRBJ2-3	TRBV19	12	CASSIYPDTQYF	TGTGCCAGTAGTATCTATCCAGATACGCAGTATTTT
.	.	TRBJ2-1	TRBV12-3/TRBV12-4	12	CASSGQRGEQFF	TGTGCCAGCAGTGGTCAACGAGGTGAGCAGTTCTTC
.	.	TRBJ2-1	TRBV4-3	15	CASTTNPGSYNEQFF	TGCGCCAGCACCACGAACCCGGGCTCCTACAATGAGCAGTTCTTC
.	TRBD2	TRBJ2-1	TRBV19	15	CASSIALTSVNEQFF	TGTGCCAGTAGTATCGCTTTGACTAGCGTCAATGAGCAGTTCTTC
.	.	TRBJ2-3	TRBV7-9	16	CASSPNYGSSTDTQYF	TGTGCCAGCAGCCCGAACTACGGAAGTAGCACAGATACGCAGTATTTT
.	.	TRBJ2-5	TRBV29-1	13	CSAHDIRQETQYF	TGCAGCGCTCACGACATTAGGCAAGAGACCCAGTACTTC
.	.	TRBJ2-2	TRBV30	14	CACHGQRYTGELFF	TGTGCCTGTCACGGACAGAGATACACCGGGGAGCTGTTTTTT
.	.	TRBJ1-1	TRBV7-8	14	CASSLAYGNTEAFF	TGTGCCAGCAGCTTAGCGTACGGGAACACTGAAGCTTTCTTT
.	TRBD1	TRBJ1-1	TRBV5-1	16	CASSPSPDRHGTEAFF	TGCGCCAGCAGTCCATCCCCGGACAGGCATGGGACTGAAGCTTTCTTT
.	.	TRBJ1-6	TRBV6-5	14	CASKNTDYNSPLHF	TGTGCCAGCAAAAACACCGACTATAATTCACCCCTCCACTTT
.	.	TRBJ1-5	TRBV7-2	13	CASSLGARQPQHF	TGTGCCAGCAGCTTAGGGGCACGGCAGCCCCAGCATTTT
.	TRBD2	TRBJ2-3	TRBV2	17	CASSVTTSGSSTDTQYF	TGTGCCAGCAGTGTTACGACTAGCGGGTCGAGCACAGATACGCAGTATTTT
.	.	TRBJ1-1	TRBV19	15	CASSIAGHMNTEAFF	TGTGCCAGTAGTATAGCGGGACACATGAACACTGAAGCTTTCTTT
.	.	TRBJ2-7	TRBV5-6	14	CASSSTIPSYEQYF	TGTGCCAGCAGCTCCACAATACCCTCCTACGAGCAGTACTTC
.	.	TRBJ2-7	TRBV7-8	12	CASSPEHYEQYF	TGTGCCAGCAGCCCCGAGCACTACGAGCAGTACTTC
.	TRBD1	TRBJ1-1	TRBV19	16	CASRAGGLIRGTEAFF	TGTGCCAGTAGGGCAGGGGGCCTGATTCGAGGCACTGAAGCTTTCTTT
.	TRBD1	TRBJ1-6	TRBV5-4	15	CASSARTGKNSPLHF	TGTGCCAGCAGCGCGAGGACAGGGAAGAATTCACCCCTCCACTTT
.	TRBD2	TRBJ2-1	TRBV28	16	CASSQGLAGDRNEQFF	TGTGCCAGCAGTCAGGGACTAGCGGGAGATCGGAATGAGCAGTTCTTC
.	.	TRBJ1-4	TRBV5-5	15	CASSPPPGFNEKLFF	TGTGCCAGCAGCCCGCCGCCGGGATTCAATGAAAAACTGTTTTTT
.	TRBD2	TRBJ2-1	TRBV6-6	18	CASSLYIFLGTSGSEQFF	TGTGCCAGCAGTCTTTATATTTTCCTTGGGACTAGCGGGAGCGAGCAGTTCTTC
once	TRBD1	TRBJ1-2	TRBV28	13	CASSSQGGYGYTF	TGTGCCAGCAGTTCTCAGGGGGGTTATGGCTACACCTTC
.	.	TRBJ1-1	TRBV7-2	15	CASSGGLVGAFRAFF	TGTGCCAGCAGCGGCGGTTTGGTGGGGGCGTTTCGGGCTTTCTTT
.	.	TRBJ1-2	TRBV19	13	CASSPQVNYGYTF	TGTGCCAGTAGCCCCCAGGTTAACTATGGCTACACCTTC
.	.	TRBJ1-1	TRBV30	14	CASFSGLGGTEAFF	TGTGCCTCATTTTCGGGTCTGGGGGGCACTGAAGCTTTCTTT
once	.	TRBJ1-2	TRBV7-2	14	CASSPQTGTYGYTF	TGTGCCAGCAGCCCGCAAACAGGCACCTATGGCTACACCTTC
.	TRBD2	TRBJ2-1	TRBV19	15	CASSPGLAVYNEQFF	TGTGCCAGTAGTCCGGGACTAGCGGTCTACAATGAGCAGTTCTTC
.	.	TRBJ2-2	TRBV29-1	15	CSVGGHREHTGELFF	TGCAGCGTTGGCGGGCACAGGGAGCACACCGGGGAGCTGTTTTTT
.	TRBD1	TRBJ2-7	TRBV27	16	CASSLSGAGGLGEQYF	TGTGCCAGCAGTTTATCCGGGGCAGGGGGTTTAGGGGAGCAGTACTTC
.	TRBD1	TRBJ1-3	TRBV7-8	15	CASRQNRGDGNTIYF	TGTGCCAGCAGGCAAAACAGGGGTGATGGAAACACCATATATTTT
.	TRBD1	TRBJ1-2	TRBV6-5	15	CASSLNPGTGNGYTF	TGTGCCAGCAGCCTAAACCCCGGGACAGGGAATGGCTACACCTTC
.	TRBD2	TRBJ2-3	TRBV9	15	CASSASGGSTDTQYF	TGTGCCAGCAGCGCTAGCGGAGGTAGCACAGATACGCAGTATTTT
.	TRBD1	TRBJ2-7	TRBV5-6	17	CASSFRPWTGSSYEQYF	TGTGCCAGCAGCTTCCGACCCTGGACAGGTTCATCCTACGAGCAGTACTTC
.	TRBD1	TRBJ2-1	TRBV18	16	CASSPRDRGANNEQFF	TGTGCCAGCTCACCCCGAGACAGGGGGGCAAACAATGAGCAGTTCTTC
.	TRBD1	TRBJ1-1	TRBV28	16	CASSIPTGTGTTEAFF	TGTGCCAGCAGTATCCCCACCGGGACAGGCACCACTGAAGCTTTCTTT
.	.	TRBJ1-2	TRBV7-6	15	CASSFDIVSNYGYTF	TGTGCCAGCAGCTTCGACATTGTCTCTAACTATGGCTACACCTTC
once	.	TRBJ2-7	TRBV6-2/TRBV6-3	17	CASSYSFVARDRDEQYF	TGTGCCAGCAGTTACTCATTTGTGGCCAGGGATCGCGACGAGCAGTACTTC
.	TRBD2	TRBJ2-7	TRBV27	14	CASSLVWREGEQYF	TGTGCCAGCAGTTTGGTTTGGCGGGAGGGCGAGCAGTACTTC
.	.	TRBJ1-1	TRBV28	15	CASTTEVVLNTEAFF	TGTGCCAGCACCACTGAGGTGGTACTCAACACTGAAGCTTTCTTT